A single sample is the source of the 13 T cell receptor beta chains below, sequenced in a study of blood T cells in healthy people across ages. A second about 7 to 12 cycle PCR used barcoded and J-beta primers. One entry per CDR3 protein, called by TCRdb with MiXCR from the 5' RACE reads. Among 700,000 to 1,000,000 distinct CDR3 sequences listed, 40% to 50% were seen once. The sequenced material came from blood. These receptors were taken from a man between 60 and 70 years old in good health.

V is TRBV7-6 and J is TRBJ2-1; possibly TRBD2 for D (6 bases). V gave up 4 bases and J gave up 7 bases, with 20 bases separating them. Germline V gene data show CDR1 as SGHVS and CDR2 as FNYEAQ. This CDR3 is built from 16 residues. The CDR3 nucleotides read TGTGCCAGCAGCTCAAGAAGCGGGCCCGGAGGTAATGAGCAGTTCTTC. Translation: CASSSRSGPGGNEQFF.

This clonotype appeared once. The chain combines TRBV5-1 with TRBJ1-1, with a possible D match to TRBD1 (6 bases). Per germline, CDR1 SGHRS and CDR2 YFSETQ. The CDR3 runs 13 residues. V lost 0 bases, J lost 8 bases, and 11 bases lay in between. This CDR3 is CASSLGTGAEAFF. The CDR3 coding sequence is TGCGCCAGCAGCTTGGGGACGGGGGCGGAAGCTTTCTTT.

J is TRBJ2-2 and V is TRBV12-3 or TRBV12-4; 8 bases match TRBD1. This CDR3 has 16 amino acids. The ends lost 6 bases at V and 0 bases at J; junction bases unmatched: 6. In DNA form, the CDR3 reads TGTGCCAGCAGGGGAGGACAGGGCGCGAACACCGGGGAGCTGTTTTTT. Its protein product is CASRGGQGANTGELFF.

This clonotype was recorded a few times. J is TRBJ2-3 and V is TRBV7-2; D is unclear. Trimming removed 3 bases from V and 0 bases from J, with 10 bases in between. Germline V gene lookup returns CDR1 SGHTA and CDR2 FQGNSA. The CDR3 has 15 amino acids. The CDR3 nucleotides are TGTGCCAGCAGCTTCGTCGGATTTAGCACAGATACGCAGTATTTT. It is translated as CASSFVGFSTDTQYF.

The chain combines TRBV2 with TRBJ2-7, with D unresolved. Germline V gives CDR1 SNHLY, CDR2 FYNNEI. The length of the CDR3 is 15 residues. With 10 bases removed from V and 3 bases from J, the gap between germline ends came to 22 bases. The CDR3 is CAIDRVFSRGYEQYF. The CDR3, as DNA: TGTGCCATCGACCGCGTCTTTAGTCGTGGCTACGAGCAGTACTTC.

Comment on this clonotype: A much larger clone is a single base away; this may be a read error. The chain uses TRBV29-1 and TRBJ2-3; D is tentatively TRBD1 or TRBD2 (5 bases each). Germline V gives CDR1 SQVTM, CDR2 ANQGSEA. This CDR3 is 13 amino acids long. The CDR3 loop reads CSAPGRSTDTRYF. In DNA form, the CDR3 reads TGCAGCGCACCGGGACGGAGCACAGATACGCGGTATTTT.

This clonotype was detected only once. The V gene is TRBV20-1, the J gene TRBJ2-1; D may be TRBD1 (5 bases). The CDR3 covers 14 residues. Germline loops: CDR1 DFQATT, CDR2 SNEGSKA (reference sequence). V was shortened by 6 bases and J by 4 bases, with 16 bases between the two germline ends. The CDR3, as DNA: TGCAGTGCCAAGGGGCTCCCCAATTACAATGAGCAGTTCTTC. Translating it yields CSAKGLPNYNEQFF.

The genes are TRBV14 and TRBJ2-7; D gene unclear. CDR1 SGHDN and CDR2 FVKESK come from the germline V gene. The CDR3 contains 14 residues. Trimming cost V 1 base and J 4 bases, with 11 bases left between them. CDR3 DNA sequence: TGTGCCAGCAGCCAAGTAGGCGGACCTTACGAGCAGTACTTC. Its translation is CASSQVGGPYEQYF.

This clonotype was detected only a few times. The rearrangement links TRBV5-1 to TRBJ2-5; D perhaps matches TRBD1 (6 bases). The V gene's germline CDR1 is SGHRS and CDR2 YFSETQ. Trimming left V 0 bases short and J 2 bases short, with 11 bases between. The length of the CDR3 is 15 residues. CDR3 nucleotides: TGCGCCAGCAGCTTGGGGACAGCCCTACAAGAGACCCAGTACTTC. Amino acids: CASSLGTALQETQYF.

The gene calls are TRBV3-1 and TRBJ2-1; 8 nucleotides line up with TRBD1. The V and J ends lost 1 base and 7 bases, in that order; junction bases with no gene match: 6. The germline V gene has CDR1 LGHDT and CDR2 YNNKEL (reference sequence). This CDR3 contains 15 residues. CDR3 bases: TGTGCCAGCAGCCAAGGACAGGGGCAAGGGAATGAGCAGTTCTTC. Residues: CASSQGQGQGNEQFF.

This clonotype has more than one count but fewer than ten. The genes are TRBV27 and TRBJ2-5; 9 bases map to TRBD1. The ends lost 9 bases at V and 4 bases at J; junction bases unmatched: 12. The CDR3 length is 15 residues. CDR1 MNHEY and CDR2 SMNVEV come from the germline V gene (reference sequence). As DNA, the CDR3 is TGTGCCAGTAGACCAACTCAGGGACAGGGAGAGACCCAGTACTTC. The encoded protein is CASRPTQGQGETQYF.

This clonotype was counted ten times or more. The J gene is TRBJ2-7, the V gene TRBV10-3; a weak D match, TRBD1 (5 bases). Trimming took 4 bases from V and 3 from J, leaving 7 bases between them. CDR1 and CDR2 from the germline V gene are ENHRY and SYGVKD. This CDR3 has 12 amino acids. CDR3: CAISVDSYEQYF. The CDR3 coding sequence is TGTGCCATCAGTGTCGACAGCTACGAGCAGTACTTC.

This sequence joins TRBV5-1 and TRBJ2-7; possibly TRBD2 for D (5 bases). Judging by the DNA end, TRBJ2-5 fits better; the J call may be wrong. CDR3 size: 14 residues. Germline V lookup: CDR1 SGHRS, CDR2 YFSETQ. CDR3 amino acids: CASSPGPGKETQYF. Here the CDR3 DNA reads TGCGCCAGCAGCCCTGGCCCCGGGAAAGAGACCCAGTACTTC.